This TCR beta chain appears in the sequencing data of a study of T-cell memory formation after mild COVID-19. Whole-study context: Largely, TCR clusters stayed within a single donor.

TCRdb processed the 5' RACE reads anew with MiXCR; each CDR3 protein has one entry. Among 580,000 or so distinct CDR3 sequences listed, roughly 17% were seen once. The table lists this clonotype with many counts. What it recognizes is unknown. Notes on the study in general: CD4/CD8 balance characterized clones contracting day 15 to 85, and CD4+ skew characterized later expanders. Contracting clones localized mainly to CM and EM when CD4+ and mainly to EMRA when CD8+.

Specimen: PBMCs or a T cell subset sorted from them (not recorded which). This receptor was identified in an adult woman who had mild COVID-19 (a few samples of this study predate the infection). Cell type and time point are not known.

The CDR3 DNA reads TGTGCCAGCAGCTCCCTCAATGAGCAGTTCTTC. Translation gives CASSSLNEQFF. The rearrangement links TRBV7-9 to TRBJ2-1; D ambiguous. This CDR3 spans 11 amino acids. CDR1 is SEHNR and CDR2 is FQNEAQ in the germline V gene (reference sequence). The ends were cut back, 4 bases at V and 6 bases at J, with 4 bases in the middle.